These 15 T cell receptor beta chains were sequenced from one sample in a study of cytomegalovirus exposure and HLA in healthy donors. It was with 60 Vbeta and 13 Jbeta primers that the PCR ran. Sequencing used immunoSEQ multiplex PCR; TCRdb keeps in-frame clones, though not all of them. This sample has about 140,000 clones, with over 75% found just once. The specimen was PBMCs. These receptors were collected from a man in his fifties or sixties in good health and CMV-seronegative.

The CDR3 sequence: CASRGETGNWAEAFF. In DNA, the CDR3 is TGTGCCAGCAGGGGCGAGACAGGGAATTGGGCTGAAGCTTTCTTT. The chain is built from TRBV28 and TRBJ1-1; 7 bases align to TRBD1. Trimming at V came to 6 bases and at J to 6 bases, leaving 13 bases not matched to a gene. CDR3 length: 15 residues. Germline CDR1 reads MDHEN; CDR2 reads SYDVKM.

This CDR3 is CASSRDRDEKLFF. In DNA, the CDR3 is TGTGCCAGTAGTAGGGACAGGGATGAAAAACTGTTTTTT. The chain combines TRBV19 with TRBJ1-4; 9 bases line up with TRBD1. This CDR3 is 13 amino acids long. The junction had 0 bases not matched to a gene; V was cut back by 4 bases and J by 6 bases. In germline, CDR1 is LNHDA, CDR2 SQIVND (reference sequence). The full variable domain, completed using reference TRBV19 and TRBJ1-4, is DGGITQSPKYLFRKEGQNVTLSCEQNLNHDAMYWYRQDPGQGLRLIYYSQIVNDFQKGDIAEGYSVSREKKESFPLTVTSAQKNPTAFYLCASSRDRDEKLFFGSGTQLSVL.

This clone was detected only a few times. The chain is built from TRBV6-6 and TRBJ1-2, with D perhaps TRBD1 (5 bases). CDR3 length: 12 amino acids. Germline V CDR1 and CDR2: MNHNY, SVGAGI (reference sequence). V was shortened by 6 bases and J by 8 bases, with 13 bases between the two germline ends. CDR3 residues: CASSEPRGGYTF. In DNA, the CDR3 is TGTGCCAGCAGCGAACCTCGGGGGGGCTACACCTTC.

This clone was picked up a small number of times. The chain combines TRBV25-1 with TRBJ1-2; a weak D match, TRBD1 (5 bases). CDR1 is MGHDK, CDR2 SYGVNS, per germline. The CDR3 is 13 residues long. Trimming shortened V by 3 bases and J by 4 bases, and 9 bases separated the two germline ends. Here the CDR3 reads CASSDPQGYGYTF. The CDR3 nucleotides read TGTGCCAGCAGTGACCCTCAGGGCTATGGCTACACCTTC.

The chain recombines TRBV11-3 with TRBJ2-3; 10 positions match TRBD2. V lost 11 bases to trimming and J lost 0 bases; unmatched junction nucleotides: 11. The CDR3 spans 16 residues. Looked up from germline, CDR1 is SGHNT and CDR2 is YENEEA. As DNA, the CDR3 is TGTGCCTCGAGCGGGGGGGCCGGATATAGCACAGATACGCAGTATTTT. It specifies CASSGGAGYSTDTQYF.

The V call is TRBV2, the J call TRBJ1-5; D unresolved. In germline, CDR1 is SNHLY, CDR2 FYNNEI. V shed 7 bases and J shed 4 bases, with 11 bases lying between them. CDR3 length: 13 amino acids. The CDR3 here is CASTPRENQPQHF. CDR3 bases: TGTGCCAGCACACCGCGGGAGAATCAGCCCCAGCATTTT.

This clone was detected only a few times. CDR3 DNA sequence: TGTGCCAGCAACTCGTTCTACTCCACCACAGATAGCAATCAGCCCCAGCATTTT. Translating it yields CASNSFYSTTDSNQPQHF. The chain joins TRBV28 to TRBJ1-5; D not certain. V lost 7 bases and J lost 0, with 22 bases in between. Germline-derived CDR1 and CDR2 are MDHEN and SYDVKM. This CDR3 comprises 18 residues.

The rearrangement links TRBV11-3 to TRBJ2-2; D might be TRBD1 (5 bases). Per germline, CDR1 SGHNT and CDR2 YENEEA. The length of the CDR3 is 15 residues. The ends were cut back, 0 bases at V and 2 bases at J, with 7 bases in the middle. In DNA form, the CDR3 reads TGTGCCAGCAGCTTAGATCAGGGAAACACCGGGGAGCTGTTTTTT. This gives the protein CASSLDQGNTGELFF.

The CDR3 DNA reads TGTGCCAGCAGCTTAGTGGCTGCCCGCTCTGGAAACACCATATATTTT. Translating it yields CASSLVAARSGNTIYF. The rearrangement uses TRBV13 and TRBJ1-3; D gene uncertain. The length of the CDR3 is 16 residues. Trimming shortened V by 1 base and J by 0 bases, and 10 bases separated the two germline ends. The germline gives CDR1 PRHDT, CDR2 FYEKMQ (reference sequence).

The CDR3 DNA reads TGCGCCAGCAGTGAGCAGGGGAACACTGAAGCTTTCTTT. Its translation: CASSEQGNTEAFF. The genes are TRBV10-1 and TRBJ1-1, with D possibly TRBD1 on 5 matching bases. The CDR3 runs 13 residues. CDR1 and CDR2 from the germline V gene are WNHNN and SYGVQD (reference sequence). V was clipped by 2 bases and J by 1 base, with 5 bases between them.

The CDR3 loop is CASSRQGRDSPLHF. In DNA, the CDR3 is TGTGCCAGCAGTCGACAGGGAAGAGATTCACCCCTCCACTTT. The J gene is TRBJ1-6, the V gene TRBV2; TRBD1 aligns across 7 bases. This CDR3 comprises 14 residues. With 5 bases clipped from V and 8 bases from J, the junction kept 6 bases outside the gene matches. Germline CDR1 SNHLY, CDR2 FYNNEI.

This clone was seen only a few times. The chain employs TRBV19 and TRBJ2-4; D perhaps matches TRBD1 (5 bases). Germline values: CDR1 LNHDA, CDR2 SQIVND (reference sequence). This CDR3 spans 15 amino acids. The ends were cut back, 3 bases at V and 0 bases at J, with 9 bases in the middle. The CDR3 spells CASSMGPIAKNIQYF. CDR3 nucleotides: TGTGCCAGTAGTATGGGGCCTATAGCCAAAAACATTCAGTACTTC.

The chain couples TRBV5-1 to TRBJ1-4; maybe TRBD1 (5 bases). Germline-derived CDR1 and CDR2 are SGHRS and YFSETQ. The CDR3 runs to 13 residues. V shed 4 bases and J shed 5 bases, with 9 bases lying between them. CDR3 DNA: TGCGCCAGCAGCGTGGGGCAGAATGAAAAACTGTTTTTT. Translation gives CASSVGQNEKLFF.

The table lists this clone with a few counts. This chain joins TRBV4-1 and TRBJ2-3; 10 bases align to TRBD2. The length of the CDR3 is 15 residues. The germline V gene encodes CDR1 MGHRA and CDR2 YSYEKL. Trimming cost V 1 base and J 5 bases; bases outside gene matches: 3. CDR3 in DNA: TGCGCCAGCAGCCAAGGACTAGCGGGCGAAGATACGCAGTATTTT. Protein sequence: CASSQGLAGEDTQYF.

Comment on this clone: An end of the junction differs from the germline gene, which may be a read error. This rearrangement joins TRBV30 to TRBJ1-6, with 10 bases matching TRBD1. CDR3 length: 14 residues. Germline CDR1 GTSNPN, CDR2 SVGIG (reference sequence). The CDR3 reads CTWSMTGGRSPPHF. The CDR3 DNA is TGTACCTGGAGCATGACAGGGGGCAGGTCACCCCCCCACTTT.